The clone carrying this T cell receptor (beta chain) was seen only a few times. Its antigen is as yet unknown. This sample was included in a study of T cells in Graves' hyperthyroidism and ophthalmopathy. Patients with uncontrolled infections, other autoimmune diseases, pregnancy or lactation were excluded. Diagnostic decisions used clinical symptoms, serum thyroxine and TRAb, thyroid ultrasound and orbital computed tomography. It was RNA transcripts that yielded the amplified TCR beta CDR3 regions. A set of HTBI primers served as the primers for a first-round RT-PCR of the TCR CDR3. TCRdb processed the multiplex PCR reads anew with MiXCR; each CDR3 protein has one entry. The repertoire holds about 400,000 distinct CDR3 sequences, 15% seen once, with about 30% in the top ten. The CDR3 is 18 residues long. Trimming removed 0 bases from V and 2 bases from J; junction bases left unmatched: 7. Germline assignment: CDR1 SGHTA and CDR2 FQGNSA.

Points from the study as a whole: Blood also held most thyroid clonotypes expanded beyond 0.001.

Sequencing was performed on blood. The chain couples TRBV7-2 to TRBJ2-3; 11 bases align to TRBD2. The origin of this receptor is a woman in her twenties or thirties with Graves' hyperthyroidism. The CDR3 nucleotides are TGTGCCAGCAGCTTAGCCCCCGGACTAGCGGGCTTCACAGATACGCAGTATTTT. Translating gives CASSLAPGLAGFTDTQYF.